This T cell receptor beta chain derives from a study of T cell responses to AZD1222 COVID-19 vaccine. Profiling relied on immunoSEQ multiplex PCR, and the TCRdb table lists in-frame clones only, not all of them. This table has 95,000 to 150,000 clones, approximately 90% appearing once. Source: peripheral blood, taken on day 0 of AZD1222 vaccination. The source of this sequence is an adult in good health.

The CDR3 bases are TGTGCTAGTGGTTTACAGGGGGCGCGGACTGAAGCTTTCTTT. Translated: CASGLQGARTEAFF. This chain connects TRBV12-5 to TRBJ1-1; 9 bases match TRBD1. CDR3 length equals 14 residues. Germline V gene sequence: CDR1 LGHNT, CDR2 FRNRAP. Germline trimming cut 3 bases from V and 5 bases from J; bases unmatched to any gene: 4. Full variable domain (missing parts from reference TRBV12-5 and TRBJ1-1): DARVTQTPRHKVTEMGQEVTMRCQPILGHNTVFWYRQTMMQGLELLAYFRNRAPLDDSGMPKDRFSAEMPDATLATLKIQPSEPRDSAVYFCASGLQGARTEAFFGQGTRLTVV.